The 13 T cell receptor beta chains below all came from one sample that was sequenced in a study of T-cell reconstitution after alpha-beta-depleted transplantation in children. Preparation of the TCRbeta library involved a method that used unique molecular identifiers. TCRdb used MiXCR to reprocess the PCR reads, holding one entry per CDR3 protein. In the table there are approximately 420,000 distinct CDR3 sequences, roughly 10% of which are singletons. The sample consisted of PBMCs from the stem cell graft donor, taken from the stem cell graft. The receptor set was obtained from a human donor who donated a stem cell graft to a child with acute myeloid leukemia.

This clonotype was seen many times. The CDR3 DNA is TGTGCCAGCAGCCAAGATGGCAGTCAAGAGACCCAGTACTTC. Protein product: CASSQDGSQETQYF. The chain couples TRBV3-1 to TRBJ2-5; D unclear. Germline V gene lookup returns CDR1 LGHDT and CDR2 YNNKEL (reference sequence). V dropped 0 bases and J dropped 2 bases, with 7 bases sitting between them. The CDR3 has 14 amino acids.

This clonotype showed up just a few times. The chain has TRBV7-8 and TRBJ2-7; 7 nucleotides align to TRBD1. Looked up from germline, CDR1 is SGHVS and CDR2 is FQNEAQ. This CDR3 has 14 amino acids. J lost 4 bases, V lost 0 bases, and 3 bases had no gene match. The CDR3 DNA is TGTGCCAGCAGCTTAGCGAGACAGGGTTACGAGCAGTACTTC. Translating it yields CASSLARQGYEQYF.

This clonotype was counted ten times or more. V usage is TRBV6-5 and J usage is TRBJ2-3; D unresolved. CDR3 length equals 14 residues. The V end lost 3 bases, the J end lost 0 bases, and 7 bases lay between the germline ends. Germline assignment: CDR1 MNHEY and CDR2 SVGAGI. The CDR3, as DNA: TGTGCCAGCAGTTATGTGTGGAGCACAGATACGCAGTATTTT. It encodes CASSYVWSTDTQYF.

As to this clonotype: An end of the junction does not agree with germline; a read error may underlie this. This chain uses TRBV20-1 with TRBJ1-6, with 9 bases fitting TRBD1. Per the germline V gene, CDR1 is DFQATT and CDR2 is SNEGSKA (reference sequence). There are 18 residues in the CDR3. CDR3 DNA: TGCTGTGCTAGAGTAAAGGGGACAGGGCAAACCTATAATTCACCCCTCCACTTT. Protein product: CCARVKGTGQTYNSPLHF.

This clonotype was seen a handful of times. The chain carries TRBV7-2 and TRBJ2-3; maybe TRBD2 (6 bases). Trimming pared 1 base from V and 0 bases from J, leaving 11 bases between. The CDR3 extends over 16 amino acids. Germline values: CDR1 SGHTA, CDR2 FQGNSA. The DNA for the CDR3 is TGTGCCAGCAGCTTAGTATGGGACTCCAGCACAGATACGCAGTATTTT. It encodes CASSLVWDSSTDTQYF.

This clonotype has a handful of counts. The rearrangement uses TRBV20-1 and TRBJ1-4; D remains unclear. The CDR3 has 15 amino acids. Germline V lookup: CDR1 DFQATT, CDR2 SNEGSKA (reference sequence). V shed 0 bases and J shed 0 bases, with 8 bases lying between them. CDR3 DNA sequence: TGCAGTGCTAGAGAATTTCCTACAACTAATGAAAAACTGTTTTTT. The encoded protein is CSAREFPTTNEKLFF.

The genes are TRBV5-1 and TRBJ2-3; 10 nucleotides match TRBD2. V lost 4 bases, J lost 1 base, and 6 bases stayed unmatched. This CDR3 is built from 16 residues. CDR1 is SGHRS, CDR2 YFSETQ, per germline. CDR3 region: CASSPSGTSGTDTQYF. The CDR3 nucleotides read TGCGCCAGCAGCCCGTCGGGGACTAGCGGCACAGATACGCAGTATTTT.

Only a few counts were recorded for this clonotype. The rearrangement joins TRBV12-3 or TRBV12-4 to TRBJ2-5; 10 bases line up with TRBD2. Losses at the gene ends were 6 bases for V and 4 bases for J; bases not matched to a gene: 8. There are 15 residues in the CDR3. CDR3 in DNA: TGTGCCAGCAGCTCGCTAGCGGGAGAGGGAGAGACCCAGTACTTC. It specifies CASSSLAGEGETQYF.

V usage is TRBV9 and J usage is TRBJ2-2, with 7 bases matching TRBD2. The CDR3 covers 16 residues. CDR1 is SGDLS and CDR2 is YYNGEE in the germline V gene. The J segment lost 4 bases and the V segment lost 2 bases, leaving 8 bases of the junction unmatched. CDR3: CASSVSSGRGTGELFF. DNA of the CDR3: TGTGCCAGCAGCGTTTCTAGCGGAAGGGGCACCGGGGAGCTGTTTTTT. The full variable domain, with the rest looked up from reference TRBV9 and TRBJ2-2, is DSGVTQTPKHLITATGQRVTLRCSPRSGDLSVYWYQQSLDQGLQFLIQYYNGEERAKGNILERFSAQQFPDLHSELNLSSLELGDSALYFCASSVSSGRGTGELFFGEGSRLTVL.

The chain uses TRBV11-2 and TRBJ2-7; 9 positions agree with TRBD2. CDR1 is SGHAT and CDR2 is FQNNGV in the germline V gene. J was trimmed by 2 bases and V by 1 base; bases with no gene match: 3. CDR3 size: 15 residues. DNA of the CDR3: TGTGCCAGCAGCTTAGCTAGCGGGGCCCCCTACGAGCAGTACGTC. Amino acids: CASSLASGAPYEQYV.

This chain links TRBV12-3 or TRBV12-4 with TRBJ2-7; D gene ambiguous. The V end was cut by 4 bases, the J end by 0 bases, with 13 bases between. This CDR3 region has 15 residues. CDR3 DNA: TGTGCCAGCAGTTCCCCGGGTTCTATCTCCTACGAGCAGTACTTC. It encodes CASSSPGSISYEQYF.

The genes are TRBV12-3 or TRBV12-4 and TRBJ2-5, with 15 bases lining up with TRBD2. CDR3 length: 16 amino acids. V lost 5 bases to trimming and J lost 5 bases; unmatched junction nucleotides: 6. This CDR3 reads CASSPGTSGRMETQYF. CDR3 nucleotides: TGTGCCAGCAGTCCAGGGACTAGCGGGAGGATGGAGACCCAGTACTTC.

This clonotype showed up just a few times. The chain is built from TRBV12-3 or TRBV12-4 and TRBJ2-1; 7 bases match TRBD2. Trimming at V came to 4 bases and at J to 5 bases, leaving 11 bases not matched to a gene. The CDR3 sequence is 16 residues long. In DNA, the CDR3 is TGTGCCAGCAGTTGGATCGTGTGGGGGGGGAACAATGAGCAGTTCTTC. This sequence encodes CASSWIVWGGNNEQFF.